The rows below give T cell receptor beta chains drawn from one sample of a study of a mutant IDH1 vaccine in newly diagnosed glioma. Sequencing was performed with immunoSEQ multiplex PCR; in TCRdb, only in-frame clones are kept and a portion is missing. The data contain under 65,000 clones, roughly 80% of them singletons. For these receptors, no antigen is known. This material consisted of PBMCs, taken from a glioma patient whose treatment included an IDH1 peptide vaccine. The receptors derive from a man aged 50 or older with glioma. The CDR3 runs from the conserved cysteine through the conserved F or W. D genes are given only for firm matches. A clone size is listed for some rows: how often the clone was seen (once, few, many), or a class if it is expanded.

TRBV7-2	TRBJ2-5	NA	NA	CASSLAPEGAQETQYF	TGTGCCAGCAGCTTAGCCCCGGAAGGGGCCCAAGAGACCCAGTACTTC
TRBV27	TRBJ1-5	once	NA	CASSPNAGTQGQPQHF	TGTGCCAGCAGCCCTAATGCCGGGACACAGGGACAGCCCCAGCATTTT
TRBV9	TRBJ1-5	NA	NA	CASSGQDSNQPQHF	TGTGCCAGCAGCGGACAGGATAGCAATCAGCCCCAGCATTTT
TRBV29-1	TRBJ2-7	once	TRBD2	CSVEGLAGGTYEQYF	TGCAGCGTTGAAGGGCTAGCGGGGGGAACCTACGAGCAGTACTTC
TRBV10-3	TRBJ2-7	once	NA	CAIRGEGISYEQYF	TGTGCCATCAGGGGTGAGGGGATCTCCTACGAGCAGTACTTC
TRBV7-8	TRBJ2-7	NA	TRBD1	CASSDRDRGLIAYEQYF	TGTGCCAGCAGCGACCGGGACAGGGGCCTCATTGCCTACGAGCAGTACTTC
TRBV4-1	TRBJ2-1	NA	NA	CASSPRTGFSTYNEQFF	TGCGCCAGCAGCCCTCGTACGGGGTTCTCAACCTACAATGAGCAGTTCTTC
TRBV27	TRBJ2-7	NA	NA	CASSHGTSYEQYF	TGTGCCAGCAGTCACGGGACTTCTTACGAGCAGTACTTC
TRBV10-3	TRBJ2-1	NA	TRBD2	CAISPTSGTSYNEQFF	TGTGCCATCAGTCCCACTAGCGGGACATCCTACAATGAGCAGTTCTTC
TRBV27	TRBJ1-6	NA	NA	CASSPRERTLHF	TGTGCCAGCAGTCCCAGGGAAAGGACCCTCCACTTT
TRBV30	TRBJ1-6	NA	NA	CAWTFNNSPLHF	TGTGCCTGGACATTTAATAATTCACCCCTCCACTTT
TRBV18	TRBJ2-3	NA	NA	CASSPQMRGFNTDTQYF	TGTGCCAGCTCACCTCAAATGAGGGGGTTTAACACAGATACGCAGTATTTT
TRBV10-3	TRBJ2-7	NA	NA	CAIRTGLLYEQYF	TGTGCCATCAGGACAGGTCTACTATACGAGCAGTACTTC
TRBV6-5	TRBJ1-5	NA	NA	CASRGGGSQPQHF	TGTGCCAGTCGGGGAGGTGGCAGTCAGCCCCAGCATTTT
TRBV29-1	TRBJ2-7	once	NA	CSVATGRYEQYF	TGCAGCGTTGCGACAGGGAGGTACGAGCAGTACTTC
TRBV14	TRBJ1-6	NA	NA	CASSQDRQPASSSYNSPLHF	TGTGCCAGCAGCCAAGATCGGCAGCCCGCGTCGAGCTCCTATAATTCACCCCTCCACTTT
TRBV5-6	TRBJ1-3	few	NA	CASSLVPTNTIYF	TGTGCCAGCAGCTTGGTGCCCACAAACACCATATATTTT
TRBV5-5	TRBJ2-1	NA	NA	CASSLENRNNEQFF	TGTGCCAGCAGCTTGGAGAACAGGAACAATGAGCAGTTCTTC
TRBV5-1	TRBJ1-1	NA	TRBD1	CASSWGQVSTEAFF	TGCGCCAGCAGCTGGGGACAGGTGAGCACTGAAGCTTTCTTT
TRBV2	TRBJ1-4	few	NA	CASKAESREKLFF	TGTGCCAGCAAGGCGGAATCAAGGGAAAAACTGTTTTTT
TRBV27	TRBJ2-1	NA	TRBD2	CASRFDAGGSYNEQFF	TGTGCCAGCAGATTCGACGCGGGAGGATCCTACAATGAGCAGTTCTTC
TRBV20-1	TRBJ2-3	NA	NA	CSAPDSNTQYF	TGCAGTGCGCCGGACTCTAATACGCAGTATTTT
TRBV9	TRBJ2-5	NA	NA	CASSAGGTGRQETQYF	TGTGCCAGCAGCGCGGGGGGGACAGGGAGGCAAGAGACCCAGTACTTC
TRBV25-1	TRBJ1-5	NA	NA	CASSPWGGSNQPQHF	TGTGCCAGCAGTCCTTGGGGGGGAAGCAATCAGCCCCAGCATTTT
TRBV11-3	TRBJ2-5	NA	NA	CASSLGSGKTQYF	TGTGCCAGCAGCTTAGGTTCGGGGAAGACCCAGTACTTC
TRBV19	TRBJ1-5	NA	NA	CASSRQRSYSNQPQHF	TGTGCCAGTAGTAGGCAGCGCAGCTATAGCAATCAGCCCCAGCATTTT
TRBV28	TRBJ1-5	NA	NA	CASSNGHHNQPQHF	TGTGCCAGCAGTAACGGACACCACAATCAGCCCCAGCATTTT
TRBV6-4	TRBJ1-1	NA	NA	CASSDGSSNTEAFF	TGTGCCAGCAGTGACGGGAGTTCCAACACTGAAGCTTTCTTT
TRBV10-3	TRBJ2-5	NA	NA	CAIGGRETQYF	TGTGCCATCGGGGGTCGGGAGACCCAGTACTTC
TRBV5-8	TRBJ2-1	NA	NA	CASTLGGYYNEQFF	TGTGCCAGCACCTTGGGGGGATACTACAATGAGCAGTTCTTC
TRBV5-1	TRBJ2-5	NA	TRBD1	CASSFTTGEETQYF	TGCGCCAGCAGCTTTACCACAGGGGAAGAGACCCAGTACTTC
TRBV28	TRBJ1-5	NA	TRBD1	CASSPHGQGANQPQHF	TGTGCCAGCAGTCCTCATGGACAGGGGGCCAATCAGCCCCAGCATTTT
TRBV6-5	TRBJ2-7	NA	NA	CASSYSRGAGEQYF	TGTGCCAGCAGTTACTCGAGGGGAGCGGGCGAGCAGTACTTC
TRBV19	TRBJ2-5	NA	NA	CASRPSSGQKTQYF	TGTGCCAGTAGGCCCTCATCGGGGCAAAAGACCCAGTACTTC
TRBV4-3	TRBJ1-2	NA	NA	CASSPGGIDGYTF	TGCGCCAGCAGTCCCGGGGGGATCGATGGCTACACCTTC
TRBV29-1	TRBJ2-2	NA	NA	CSVDTGRSGELFF	TGCAGCGTTGATACCGGGCGGAGCGGGGAGCTGTTTTTT
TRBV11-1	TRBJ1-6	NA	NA	CASRLRGNSPLHF	TGTGCCAGCAGGCTGCGCGGTAATTCACCCCTCCACTTT
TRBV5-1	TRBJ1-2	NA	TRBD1	CASRDGTGSDGYTF	TGCGCCAGCAGGGACGGGACAGGGAGTGATGGCTACACCTTC
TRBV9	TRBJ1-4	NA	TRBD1	CASSRRTGIIEKLFF	TGTGCCAGCAGCCGACGGACAGGGATAATTGAAAAACTGTTTTTT
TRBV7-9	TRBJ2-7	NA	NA	CASSLAGQLTYEQYF	TGTGCCAGCAGCTTAGCAGGACAGCTCACTTACGAGCAGTACTTC
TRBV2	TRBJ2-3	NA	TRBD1	CASSDTGDPVGWDTQYF	TGTGCCAGCAGCGATACAGGGGACCCTGTTGGGTGGGATACGCAGTATTTT
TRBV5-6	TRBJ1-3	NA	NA	CASSFLGGEGNTIYF	TGTGCCAGCAGCTTCCTGGGGGGGGAAGGAAACACCATATATTTT